The clone carrying this TCR beta chain appeared a few times. Its antigen is unknown. TCRB transcripts that were expressed got sequenced, as all of the isolated RNA had been reverse transcribed. Here immunoSEQ multiplex PCR was the method, and the copy in TCRdb shows in-frame clones only, minus some. The sample includes some 330,000 clones, over 10% of them seen just once. The sample belongs to a study of beta chain features in type 1 diabetes. Study findings and constraints: People with Type 1 diabetes carried modestly yet significantly shorter TCRB CDR3s in all four CD4+ subsets.

Germline-derived CDR1 and CDR2 are SGHRS and YFSETQ. The CDR3 runs to 16 residues. The trim removed 6 bases at V and 1 base at J, leaving 10 bases unmatched. The specimen was naive CD4+ T cells from blood. The chain has TRBV5-1 and TRBJ1-1; TRBD1 aligns across 9 bases. The sequence was obtained from a woman aged 18-29 years with type 1 diabetes. This chain's CDR3 is CASNTGQGSGNTEAFF. CDR3 sequence (DNA): TGCGCCAGCAACACCGGACAGGGGTCGGGGAACACTGAAGCTTTCTTT.